A selection of T cell receptor beta chains follows, all from one sample in a study of blood T cell repertoires in COVID-19. Data came from immunoSEQ multiplex PCR; TCRdb stores just in-frame clones and leaves some out. The sample holds hundreds of thousands of clones; 65% to 85% are singletons and the top ten take about 4.3%. The sample taken for sequencing was PBMCs or T cells enriched from blood (not recorded which). These TCRs come from a man aged 25-45 years with acute COVID-19. CDR3s include the opening cysteine and the closing phenylalanine or tryptophan. Fields, in order: V gene, clone size, D gene, J gene, CDR3 protein, CDR3 DNA. The D gene is left open where the match is weak. Not all rows give a size; the values are once, few, many and, for expanded clones, a class.

V: TRBV6-5
size: NA
D: TRBD1
J: TRBJ1-2
CDR3: CASSSSGTGGGYTF
DNA: TGTGCCAGCAGTTCTTCCGGGACAGGGGGTGGCTACACCTTC

V: TRBV19
size: NA
D: NA
J: TRBJ2-5
CDR3: CASRGAGETQYF
DNA: TGTGCCTCTCGAGGGGCGGGGGAGACCCAGTACTTC

V: TRBV5-4
size: NA
D: TRBD1
J: TRBJ2-5
CDR3: CASRGFPGQGRETQYF
DNA: TGTGCCAGCAGAGGTTTTCCGGGACAGGGGCGGGAGACCCAGTACTTC

V: TRBV2
size: few
D: NA
J: TRBJ2-1
CDR3: CASSESQGGYNEQFF
DNA: TGTGCCAGCAGTGAGAGTCAGGGTGGATACAATGAGCAGTTCTTC

V: TRBV6-5
size: NA
D: TRBD1
J: TRBJ2-7
CDR3: CASRTGGSEQYF
DNA: TGTGCCAGCAGGACAGGGGGCAGTGAGCAGTACTTC

V: TRBV27
size: NA
D: NA
J: TRBJ2-3
CDR3: CASSYVRVATDTQYF
DNA: TGTGCCAGCAGTTACGTCAGGGTAGCCACAGATACGCAGTATTTT

V: TRBV2
size: NA
D: TRBD1
J: TRBJ1-6
CDR3: CASSSRTGGYNSPLHF
DNA: TGTGCCAGCAGTTCGCGGACAGGAGGATATAATTCACCCCTCCACTTT

V: TRBV7-2
size: NA
D: NA
J: TRBJ1-4
CDR3: CASSPYFGVDEKLFF
DNA: TGTGCCAGCAGCCCGTACTTCGGGGTGGATGAAAAACTGTTTTTT

V: TRBV7-6
size: NA
D: NA
J: TRBJ1-5
CDR3: CASSDRPGFRQPQHF
DNA: TGTGCCAGCAGCGACCGACCAGGGTTTAGGCAGCCCCAGCATTTT

V: TRBV6-5
size: NA
D: NA
J: TRBJ1-5
CDR3: CASSLSGSSNQPQHF
DNA: TGTGCCAGCAGTTTAAGTGGCAGTAGCAATCAGCCCCAGCATTTT

V: TRBV19
size: NA
D: NA
J: TRBJ2-7
CDR3: CASSMGSPYEQYF
DNA: TGTGCCAGTAGTATGGGCTCACCCTACGAGCAGTACTTC

V: TRBV4-1
size: NA
D: TRBD1
J: TRBJ1-6
CDR3: CASSLEFEQGVYSPLHF
DNA: TGCGCCAGCAGCCTGGAATTCGAACAGGGGGTATATTCACCCCTCCACTTT

V: TRBV7-7
size: NA
D: TRBD2
J: TRBJ2-3
CDR3: CASSEGTSLVSDTQYF
DNA: TGTGCCAGCAGCGAGGGGACTAGCCTTGTGTCAGATACGCAGTATTTT

V: TRBV19
size: NA
D: NA
J: TRBJ2-5
CDR3: CASTNEETQYF
DNA: TGTGCCAGTACTAATGAAGAGACCCAGTACTTC

V: TRBV5-1
size: NA
D: TRBD1
J: TRBJ1-1
CDR3: CASSLGTGTNTEAFF
DNA: TGCGCCAGCAGCTTAGGGACAGGGACGAACACTGAAGCTTTCTTT

V: TRBV7-6
size: NA
D: NA
J: TRBJ1-5
CDR3: CASSVSSNQPQHF
DNA: TGTGCCAGCAGCGTCAGTAGCAATCAGCCCCAGCATTTT

V: TRBV9
size: NA
D: TRBD1
J: TRBJ2-5
CDR3: CASSGSTGGAETQYF
DNA: TGTGCCAGCAGCGGCAGTACAGGGGGCGCCGAGACCCAGTACTTC